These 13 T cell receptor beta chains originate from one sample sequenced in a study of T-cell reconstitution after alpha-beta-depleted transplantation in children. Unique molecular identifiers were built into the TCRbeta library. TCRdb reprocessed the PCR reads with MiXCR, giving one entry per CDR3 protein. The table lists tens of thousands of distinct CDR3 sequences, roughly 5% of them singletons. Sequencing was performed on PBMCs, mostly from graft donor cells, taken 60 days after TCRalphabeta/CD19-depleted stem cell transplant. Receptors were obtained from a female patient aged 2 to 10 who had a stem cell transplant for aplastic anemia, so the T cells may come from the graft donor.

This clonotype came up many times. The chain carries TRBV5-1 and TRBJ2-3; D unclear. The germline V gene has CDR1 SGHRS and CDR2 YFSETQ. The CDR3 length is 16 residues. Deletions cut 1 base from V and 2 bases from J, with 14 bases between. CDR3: CASSLSGGRVTDTQYF. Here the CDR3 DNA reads TGCGCCAGCAGCTTGTCGGGTGGTCGTGTCACAGATACGCAGTATTTT.

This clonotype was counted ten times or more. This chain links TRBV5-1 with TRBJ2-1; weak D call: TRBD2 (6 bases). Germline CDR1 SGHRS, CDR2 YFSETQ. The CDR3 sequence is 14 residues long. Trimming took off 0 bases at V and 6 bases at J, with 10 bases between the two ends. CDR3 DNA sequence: TGCGCCAGCAGCTTGGGGGGGACTGCCAATGAGCAGTTCTTC. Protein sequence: CASSLGGTANEQFF.

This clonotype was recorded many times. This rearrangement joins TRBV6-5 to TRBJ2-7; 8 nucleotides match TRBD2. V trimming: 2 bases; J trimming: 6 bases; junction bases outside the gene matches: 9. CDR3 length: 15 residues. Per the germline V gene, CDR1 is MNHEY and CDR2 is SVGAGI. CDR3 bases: TGTGCCAGCAGTTACCCCGGGACTAGTTTTGTCGAGCAGTACTTC. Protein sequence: CASSYPGTSFVEQYF.

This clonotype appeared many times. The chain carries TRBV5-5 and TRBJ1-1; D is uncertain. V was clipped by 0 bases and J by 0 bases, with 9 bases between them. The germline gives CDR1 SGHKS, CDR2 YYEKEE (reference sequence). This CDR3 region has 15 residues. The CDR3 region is CASSLGSYMNTEAFF. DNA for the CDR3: TGTGCCAGCAGCTTGGGCAGCTACATGAACACTGAAGCTTTCTTT.

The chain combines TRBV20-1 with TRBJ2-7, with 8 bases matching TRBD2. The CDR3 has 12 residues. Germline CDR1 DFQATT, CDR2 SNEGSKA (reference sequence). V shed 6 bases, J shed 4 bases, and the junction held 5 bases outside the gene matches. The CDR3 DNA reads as TGCAGTGCCAGAAGCGGGAGTTACGAGCAGTACTTC. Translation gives CSARSGSYEQYF.

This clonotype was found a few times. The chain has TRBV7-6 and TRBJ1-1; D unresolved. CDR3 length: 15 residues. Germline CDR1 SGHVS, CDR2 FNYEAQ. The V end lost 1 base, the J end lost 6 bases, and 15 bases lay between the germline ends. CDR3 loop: CASSLGSNRRSEAFF. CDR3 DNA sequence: TGTGCCAGCAGCTTAGGCTCCAACCGACGCTCTGAAGCTTTCTTT.

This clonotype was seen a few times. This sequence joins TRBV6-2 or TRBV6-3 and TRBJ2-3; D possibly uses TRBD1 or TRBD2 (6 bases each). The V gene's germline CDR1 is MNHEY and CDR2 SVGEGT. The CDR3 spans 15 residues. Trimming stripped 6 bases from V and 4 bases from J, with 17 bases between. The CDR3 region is CASSFRQGRPDTQYF. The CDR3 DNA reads TGTGCCAGCAGCTTTCGGCAGGGGAGGCCAGATACGCAGTATTTT.

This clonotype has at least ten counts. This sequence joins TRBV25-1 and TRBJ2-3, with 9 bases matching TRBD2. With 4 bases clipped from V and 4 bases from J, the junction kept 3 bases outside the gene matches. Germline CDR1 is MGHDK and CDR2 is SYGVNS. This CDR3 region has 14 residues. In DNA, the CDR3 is TGTGCCAGCAGTGTAGCGGGAGACCCAGATACGCAGTATTTT. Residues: CASSVAGDPDTQYF. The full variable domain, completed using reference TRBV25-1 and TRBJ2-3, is EADIYQTPRYLVIGTGKKITLECSQTMGHDKMYWYQQDPGMELHLIHYSYGVNSTEKGDLSSESTVSRIRTEHFPLTLESARPSHTSQYLCASSVAGDPDTQYFGPGTRLTVL.

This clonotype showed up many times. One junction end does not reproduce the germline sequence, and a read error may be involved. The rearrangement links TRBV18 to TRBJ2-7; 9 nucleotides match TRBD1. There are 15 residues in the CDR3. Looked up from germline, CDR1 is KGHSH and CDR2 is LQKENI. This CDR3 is CASSSPGQGSYEQYF. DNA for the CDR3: TGTGCCAGCTCATCACCGGGACAGGGTAGCTACGAGCAGTACTTC. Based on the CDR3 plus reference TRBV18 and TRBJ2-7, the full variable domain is NAGVMQNPRHLVRRRGQEARLRCSPMKGHSHVYWYRQLPEEGLKFMVYLQKENIIDESGMPKERFSAEFPKEGPSILRIQQVVRGDSAAYFCASSSPGQGSYEQYFGPGTRLTVT.

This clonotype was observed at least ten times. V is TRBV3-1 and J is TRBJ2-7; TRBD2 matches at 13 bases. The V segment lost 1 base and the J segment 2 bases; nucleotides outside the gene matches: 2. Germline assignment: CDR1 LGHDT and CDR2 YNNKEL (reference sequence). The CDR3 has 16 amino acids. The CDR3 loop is CASSQVTSGGTYEQYF. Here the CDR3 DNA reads TGTGCCAGCAGCCAAGTGACTAGCGGGGGGACCTACGAGCAGTACTTC.

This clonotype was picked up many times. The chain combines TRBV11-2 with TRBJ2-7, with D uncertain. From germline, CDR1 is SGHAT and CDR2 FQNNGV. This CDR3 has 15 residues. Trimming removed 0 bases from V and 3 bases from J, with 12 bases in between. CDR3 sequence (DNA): TGTGCCAGCAGCTTAGATCGTCGCTCGAACTACGAGCAGTACTTC. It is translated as CASSLDRRSNYEQYF. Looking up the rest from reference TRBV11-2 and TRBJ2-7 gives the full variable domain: EAGVAQSPRYKIIEKRQSVAFWCNPISGHATLYWYQQILGQGPKLLIQFQNNGVVDDSQLPKDRFSAERLKGVDSTLKIQPAKLEDSAVYLCASSLDRRSNYEQYFGPGTRLTVT.

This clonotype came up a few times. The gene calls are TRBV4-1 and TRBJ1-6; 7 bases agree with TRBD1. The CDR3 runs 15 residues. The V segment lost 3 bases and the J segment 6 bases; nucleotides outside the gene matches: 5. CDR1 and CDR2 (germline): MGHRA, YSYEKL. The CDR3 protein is CASSHPDRVNSPLHF. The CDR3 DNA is TGCGCCAGCAGCCATCCTGACAGGGTTAATTCACCCCTCCACTTT.

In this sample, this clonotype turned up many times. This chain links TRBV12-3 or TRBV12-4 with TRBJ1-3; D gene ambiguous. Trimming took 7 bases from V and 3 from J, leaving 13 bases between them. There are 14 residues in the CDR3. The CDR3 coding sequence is TGTGCCAGCACCCCCGGCGGAGGTGGAAACACCATATATTTT. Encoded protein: CASTPGGGGNTIYF.